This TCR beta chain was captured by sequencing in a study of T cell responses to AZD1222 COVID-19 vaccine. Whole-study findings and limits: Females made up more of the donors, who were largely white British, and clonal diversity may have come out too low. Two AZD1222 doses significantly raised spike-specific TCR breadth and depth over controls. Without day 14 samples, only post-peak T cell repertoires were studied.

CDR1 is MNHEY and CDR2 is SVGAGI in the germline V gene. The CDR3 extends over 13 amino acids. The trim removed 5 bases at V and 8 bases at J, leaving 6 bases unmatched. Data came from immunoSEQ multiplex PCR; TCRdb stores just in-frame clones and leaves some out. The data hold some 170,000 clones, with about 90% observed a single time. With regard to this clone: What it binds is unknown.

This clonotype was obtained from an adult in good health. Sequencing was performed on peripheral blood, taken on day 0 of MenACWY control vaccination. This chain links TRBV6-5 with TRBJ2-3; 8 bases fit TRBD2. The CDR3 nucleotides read TGTGCCAGCAGTCGCCCGGGAGGGGGTACGCAGTATTTT. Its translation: CASSRPGGGTQYF.